This T cell receptor beta chain came from a study of OX40 agonist ivuxolimab in advanced cancers. The repertoire was sequenced with immunoSEQ multiplex PCR; TCRdb's copy has only in-frame clones and lacks some. This sample has over 15,000 clones, with 74% found just once. The sequencing here drew on CD4+ or CD8+ T cells sorted from blood, taken in a trial of the OX40 agonist ivuxolimab. The source is an adult with an advanced solid tumor such as melanoma, head and neck, liver or kidney cancer.

The CDR3 region is CASMWERSQDDTQYF. The CDR3 DNA reads as TGCGCCAGCATGTGGGAACGGTCGCAGGACGATACGCAGTATTTT. The gene calls are TRBV10-2 and TRBJ2-3; no definite D call. The CDR3 has 15 amino acids. Trimming left V 7 bases short and J 6 bases short, with 20 bases between. CDR1 and CDR2 from the germline V gene are WSHSY and SAAADI.